This is a list of T cell receptor beta chains from one sample in a study of identical twins. TCRdb re-derived calls from the 5' RACE reads in MiXCR, one entry per CDR3 protein. Of roughly 220,000 distinct CDR3 sequences in the sample, roughly 7.1% are singletons; the top ten hold roughly 15%. These data were also reused for a study on T cells expressing NK-cell markers.

Material for sequencing was CD8+ T cells sorted from blood. These receptors originate from a woman aged 18-29 years in good health. CDR3s include the opening cysteine and the closing phenylalanine or tryptophan. Fields, in order: V gene, J gene, CDR3 protein.

TRBV3-1	TRBJ2-7	CASSQVRLAGNEQYF
TRBV2	TRBJ1-1	CASSGWGGRNTEAFF
TRBV29-1	TRBJ2-1	CSVEDPGGSGGVYNEQFF
TRBV29-1	TRBJ1-1	CSVEVPPPPRRGGTEAFF
TRBV5-1	TRBJ2-7	CASSSDRDRNSYEQYF
TRBV7-9	TRBJ2-2	CASIKGIGELFF
TRBV5-1	TRBJ1-1	CASSPRTVNTEAFF
TRBV7-2	TRBJ2-7	CASGIGGSSYEQYF
TRBV13	TRBJ2-1	CASSSTINEQFF
TRBV7-2	TRBJ2-7	CASSFGTVLTYEQYF
TRBV24-1	TRBJ2-7	CATSDFRKRDSYEQYF
TRBV27	TRBJ1-1	CASSPLRQSEAFF
TRBV25-1	TRBJ1-6	CASSERGLRGYNSPLHF
TRBV5-1	TRBJ2-3	CASRGGPFLADTQYF
TRBV5-1	TRBJ2-1	CASSRLAELINNEQFF
TRBV10-3	TRBJ2-5	CAISESPPPTSNGETQYF
TRBV6-5	TRBJ1-2	CASSYSGMGRVDGYTF
TRBV19	TRBJ2-1	CASSIKGNSYNEQFF
TRBV7-8	TRBJ1-2	CASSLGTGSGGYTF
TRBV24-1	TRBJ2-1	CATSDPLGGIEQFF
TRBV7-9	TRBJ1-1	CASSLSDRNTEAFF
TRBV11-2	TRBJ2-1	CASSHGGEQFF
TRBV5-5	TRBJ1-1	CASSAYRARNTEAFF
TRBV5-4	TRBJ2-5	CASSSRGETQYF
TRBV7-9	TRBJ2-1	CASRGLGGEGEQFF
TRBV29-1	TRBJ2-2	CSARSGRAGELFF
TRBV7-9	TRBJ2-1	CASSSGGSDPYNEQFF
TRBV7-8	TRBJ2-5	CASSLAALISGQRETQYF
TRBV21-1	TRBJ2-5	CASSRNSGGGERETQYF
TRBV11-2	TRBJ2-1	CASSPQLAGSSYNEQFF
TRBV9	TRBJ2-7	CASSVVGAGPYEQYF
TRBV20-1	TRBJ1-3	CSARQRRDSGNTIYF
TRBV13	TRBJ2-4	CASSLGGTGENIQYF
TRBV9	TRBJ1-1	CASSNSYSNTEAFF
TRBV28	TRBJ2-7	CASSARGSKNEQYF
TRBV10-3	TRBJ2-3	CAISDIGLQHTQYF
TRBV11-2	TRBJ2-7	CASSLDGSSRVYEQYF
TRBV19	TRBJ1-2	CASSIPSLTAYGYTF
TRBV5-1	TRBJ1-1	CASSTRQAPNTEAFF
TRBV29-1	TRBJ2-7	CSVDWLGLGEQYF
TRBV10-3	TRBJ1-2	CAITGSPYGYTF